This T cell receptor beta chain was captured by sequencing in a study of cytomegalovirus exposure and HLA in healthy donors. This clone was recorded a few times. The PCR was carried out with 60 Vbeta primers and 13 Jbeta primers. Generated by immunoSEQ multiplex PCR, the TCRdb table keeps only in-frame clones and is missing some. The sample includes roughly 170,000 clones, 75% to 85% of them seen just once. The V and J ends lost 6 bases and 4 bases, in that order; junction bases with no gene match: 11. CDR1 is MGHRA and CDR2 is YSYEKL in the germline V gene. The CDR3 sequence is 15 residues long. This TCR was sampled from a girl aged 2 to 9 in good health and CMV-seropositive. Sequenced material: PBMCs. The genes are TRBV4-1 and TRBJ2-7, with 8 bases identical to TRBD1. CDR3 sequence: CASRLRGQGIYEQYF. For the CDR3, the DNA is TGCGCCAGCAGACTGCGTGGACAGGGAATATACGAGCAGTACTTC.